This TCR beta chain was sequenced for a study of blood T cell repertoires in COVID-19. Across the whole study: Some COVID-19 samples were acute and others convalescent; all came from the United States, Italy and Spain.

How the authors handled the data: From reference gene primer amplification, estimates of nucleated cell counts were derived. Libraries were prepared by immunoSEQ multiplex PCR; TCRdb keeps only in-frame clonotypes and omits some of them. V and J calls and clone size are given by that table; D and trimming were obtained from the DNA. Of hundreds of thousands of clones in the sample, around 88% are singletons; the top ten hold over 4%. CDR3 length equals 17 residues. Germline V gene lookup returns CDR1 MNHEY and CDR2 SVGEGT. J was trimmed by 3 bases and V by 4 bases; bases with no gene match: 10. This receptor was identified in a woman in her 30s with acute or convalescent COVID-19. The sample consisted of peripheral blood. The rearrangement links TRBV6-2 or TRBV6-3 to TRBJ2-5, with 11 bases aligning to TRBD1. CDR3: CASSFFVRGQGEETQYF. The CDR3 DNA follows: TGTGCCAGCAGTTTCTTCGTTAGGGGACAGGGGGAAGAGACCCAGTACTTC.